This TCR beta chain was sequenced during a study of control samples from healthy donors and cancer patients (TCRdb year 2020). The library came from the immunoSEQ multiplex PCR assay. Sourced from immuneACCESS, this table was stored by TCRdb with only in-frame sequences that have V and J called. A share of the clones is absent; for the studies checked, an unresolved V gene accounts for under half, and the remainder has no known explanation. The sample table contains tens of thousands of clones; only one count was recorded for 70% to 90% of them. In total, the top ten clones hold roughly 47% of the sample. Concerning this clone itself: It has no known antigen specificity. No much larger clone is present one base from it, and per-base qualities are unavailable.

CDR3 length: 13 amino acids, cysteine to phenylalanine. Only the CDR3 part of the read is kept: 39 bases, read in frame from the first base. V was cut back by 5 bases and J by 4 bases, leaving a gap of 11 bases between them. The germline V gene (reference sequence) supplies CDR1 MNHEY and CDR2 SMNVEV. The receptor was isolated from a man aged 55 to 70 in good health. This sequence uses TRBV27 and TRBJ1-2; the D gene is perhaps TRBD1, from 5 matching bases. Sequenced input: blood. The sequenced DNA: TGTGCCAGCAGTCTCAGGGCGGGCTATGGCTACACCTTC. Its protein reads: CASSLRAGYGYTF.